Listed below are T cell receptor beta chains from one sample, sequenced in a study of blood T cell repertoires in COVID-19. Measured with immunoSEQ multiplex PCR; TCRdb has only the in-frame clones, and not every one. There are 150,000 or so clones in the sample; approximately 85% occur only once, and around 8.1% lies in the top ten. Input material: peripheral blood. The origin of the receptors is a woman aged 55-70 years with COVID-19, enrolled during active disease. CDR3s include the opening cysteine and the closing phenylalanine or tryptophan. Each record gives: V gene, clone size, J gene, D gene, CDR3 protein, CDR3 DNA. The D gene is left open where the match is weak. Not all rows give a size; the values are once, few, many and, for expanded clones, a class.

>TRBV3-1/TRBV3-2|.|TRBJ2-3|TRBD2
CASSQVGSGGPFSTDTQYF
TGTGCCAGCAGCCAAGTTGGGAGCGGGGGACCGTTTAGCACAGATACGCAGTATTTT
>TRBV28|.|TRBJ2-5|TRBD2
CATIAGAGETQYF
TGTGCCACCATAGCGGGAGCGGGAGAGACCCAGTACTTC
>TRBV6-5|.|TRBJ1-2|TRBD1
CASSYYGQGVGYTF
TGTGCCAGCAGTTATTATGGACAGGGGGTCGGCTACACCTTC
>TRBV28|.|TRBJ1-2|TRBD1
CAITDGKQGWYGYTF
TGTGCCATAACAGACGGGAAACAGGGGTGGTATGGCTACACCTTC
>TRBV5-6|.|TRBJ2-2|.
CASSLGDTGELFF
TGTGCCAGCAGCTTGGGAGACACCGGGGAGCTGTTTTTT
>TRBV6-5|.|TRBJ1-5|TRBD1
CASKEGASNQPQHF
TGTGCCAGCAAAGAGGGGGCAAGCAATCAGCCCCAGCATTTT
>TRBV19|few|TRBJ1-2|TRBD1
CASSMDRASGGYTF
TGTGCCAGTAGTATGGACAGGGCATCTGGGGGCTACACCTTC
>TRBV18|once|TRBJ1-4|.
CASSPIGGLDEKLFF
TGTGCCAGCTCACCAATTGGGGGCCTAGATGAAAAACTGTTTTTT
>TRBV29-1|once|TRBJ2-2|TRBD2
CSVGLAEELFF
TGCAGCGTTGGACTAGCTGAGGAGCTGTTTTTT
>TRBV15|few|TRBJ1-1|TRBD1
CATSRVTGGYTEAFF
TGTGCCACCAGCAGGGTGACAGGGGGCTACACTGAAGCTTTCTTT
>TRBV25-1|.|TRBJ1-3|.
CASSESWGEAGNTIYF
TGTGCCAGCAGTGAATCGTGGGGGGAAGCTGGAAACACCATATATTTT
>TRBV5-1|.|TRBJ1-5|.
CASSWGGESNQPQHF
TGCGCCAGCAGCTGGGGAGGTGAGAGCAATCAGCCCCAGCATTTT
>TRBV5-4|.|TRBJ1-2|.
CASSSGLLSNYGYTF
TGTGCCAGCAGTTCTGGACTCCTTTCTAACTATGGCTACACCTTC
>TRBV2|.|TRBJ2-7|TRBD1
CASTGQLNEQYF
TGTGCCAGCACGGGACAGTTAAACGAGCAGTACTTC
>TRBV4-1|once|TRBJ2-7|TRBD2
CASSQDVGGSIVYEQYF
TGCGCCAGCAGCCAAGATGTGGGCGGGAGCATAGTGTACGAGCAGTACTTC